This entry lists 25 T cell receptor beta chains sequenced from one sample in a study of blood T cell repertoires in COVID-19. Data came from immunoSEQ multiplex PCR; TCRdb stores just in-frame clones and leaves some out. In the table there are 370,000 or so clones, approximately 89% of which are singletons. The sequencing input was PBMCs or T cells enriched from blood (not recorded which). All receptors come from a young man who had recovered from COVID-19.

The V and J genes are TRBV7-3 and TRBJ2-2; 9 bases fit TRBD1. Germline loops: CDR1 SGHTA, CDR2 FQGTGA. The CDR3 is 16 amino acids. Losses at the gene ends were 5 bases for V and 4 bases for J; bases not matched to a gene: 8. CDR3 residues: CASSATGGDTTGELFF. CDR3 DNA sequence: TGTGCCAGCAGCGCGACAGGGGGAGATACCACCGGGGAGCTGTTTTTT. Full variable domain (missing parts from reference TRBV7-3 and TRBJ2-2): GAGVSQTPSNKVTEKGKYVELRCDPISGHTALYWYRQSLGQGPEFLIYFQGTGAADDSGLPNDRFFAVRPEGSVSTLKIQRTERGDSAVYLCASSATGGDTTGELFFGEGSRLTVL.

The chain uses TRBV27 and TRBJ1-5; possibly TRBD1 for D (5 bases). V gave up 3 bases and J gave up 3 bases, with 12 bases separating them. From germline, CDR1 is MNHEY and CDR2 SMNVEV (reference sequence). The CDR3 sequence is 15 residues long. The CDR3 spells CASSFTTEINQPQHF. The CDR3 nucleotides read TGTGCCAGCAGTTTCACGACAGAAATCAATCAGCCCCAGCATTTT.

The chain has TRBV18 and TRBJ2-5; tentatively, D is TRBD2 (5 bases). In germline, CDR1 is KGHSH, CDR2 LQKENI. CDR3 length: 15 amino acids. The V end was cut by 1 base, the J end by 4 bases, with 13 bases between. In nucleotides, the CDR3 is TGTGCCAGCTCACCACGTTCGAGGGAAATAGAGACCCAGTACTTC. Translated: CASSPRSREIETQYF. Looking up the rest from reference TRBV18 and TRBJ2-5 gives the full variable domain: NAGVMQNPRHLVRRRGQEARLRCSPMKGHSHVYWYRQLPEEGLKFMVYLQKENIIDESGMPKERFSAEFPKEGPSILRIQQVVRGDSAAYFCASSPRSREIETQYFGPGTRLLVL.

With regard to this clone: At one end the junction does not follow the germline gene, possibly because of a read error. The rearrangement links TRBV7-8 to TRBJ1-1; weak D call: TRBD1 (6 bases). The V gene's germline CDR1 is SGHVS and CDR2 FQNEAQ. The length of the CDR3 is 10 residues. CDR3 nucleotides: TGCACGGTAGGGGGCACTGAAGCTTTCTTT. The encoded protein is CTVGGTEAFF.

The chain carries TRBV6-5 and TRBJ1-2, with D possibly matching TRBD1 (6 bases). CDR3 length equals 14 residues. The germline V and J ends were trimmed by 4 bases and 4 bases, with 13 bases remaining between them. Germline V gene data show CDR1 as MNHEY and CDR2 as SVGAGI. The CDR3 reads CASSWADRPYGYTF. CDR3 coding DNA: TGTGCCAGCAGTTGGGCTGACAGGCCCTATGGCTACACCTTC.

This clone was counted only a few times. The rearrangement uses TRBV5-1 and TRBJ2-5; tentatively, D is TRBD1 (6 bases). From germline, CDR1 is SGHRS and CDR2 YFSETQ. The CDR3 spans 16 residues. V was shortened by 0 bases and J by 2 bases, with 14 bases between the two germline ends. The CDR3 DNA reads as TGCGCCAGCAGCTTGGTTGGGGGACAACCACAAGAGACCCAGTACTTC. Residues: CASSLVGGQPQETQYF.

This chain uses TRBV12-5 with TRBJ2-3, with a possible D match to TRBD2 (5 bases). The CDR3 sequence is 14 residues long. Between the trimmed V and J ends, which lost 0 bases and 6 bases, there was a span of 10 bases. The V gene's germline CDR1 is LGHNT and CDR2 FRNRAP. The CDR3 reads CASGLVPGSDTQYF. The CDR3 nucleotides read TGTGCTAGTGGTTTGGTACCGGGATCGGATACGCAGTATTTT.

This chain links TRBV27 with TRBJ2-1, with TRBD1 matching 8 bases. Losses at the gene ends were 3 bases for V and 6 bases for J; bases not matched to a gene: 4. Germline CDR1 reads MNHEY; CDR2 reads SMNVEV (reference sequence). This CDR3 contains 14 residues. CDR3 sequence reads: CASSLAGGINEQFF. In DNA, the CDR3 is TGTGCCAGCAGTTTGGCAGGGGGCATCAATGAGCAGTTCTTC.

This chain uses TRBV9 with TRBJ2-1, with 9 bases fitting TRBD2. The V gene end was trimmed by 0 bases and the J gene end by 4 bases; junction bases not matched to a gene: 8. Germline lookup yields CDR1 SGDLS and CDR2 YYNGEE. The CDR3 covers 17 residues. The CDR3, as DNA: TGTGCCAGCAGCGTAGATCTAGCGGGGACAAATTACAATGAGCAGTTCTTC. It translates to CASSVDLAGTNYNEQFF.

This chain joins TRBV9 and TRBJ1-3; maybe TRBD1 (5 bases). V was cut by 2 bases and J by 2 bases, with 20 bases left in between. Germline V gene sequence: CDR1 SGDLS, CDR2 YYNGEE. The CDR3 is 18 residues long. For the CDR3, the DNA is TGTGCCAGCAGCGTGAACAGGAAGAATACAGAGCCTGGAAACACCATATATTTT. Protein: CASSVNRKNTEPGNTIYF.

This clone was seen just once. The gene calls are TRBV30 and TRBJ1-3, with D perhaps TRBD1 (5 bases). The CDR3 runs 15 residues. V was clipped by 0 bases and J by 4 bases, with 13 bases between them. CDR1 GTSNPN and CDR2 SVGIG come from the germline V gene (reference sequence). CDR3 in DNA: TGTGCCTGGAGTGTACCCAGGGCTTCCGGAAACACCATATATTTT. Translation gives CAWSVPRASGNTIYF.

This clone showed up just once. The chain carries TRBV7-9 and TRBJ1-2; the match to TRBD1 covers 9 bases. Germline V gene sequence: CDR1 SEHNR, CDR2 FQNEAQ (reference sequence). There are 14 residues in the CDR3. V lost 3 bases and J lost 6; bases outside the gene matches: 5. This chain's CDR3 is CASSFRDRADGYTF. DNA of the CDR3: TGTGCCAGCAGCTTCCGGGACAGGGCCGATGGCTACACCTTC.

The chain recombines TRBV5-1 with TRBJ1-2, with D possibly TRBD1 on 6 matching bases. CDR3 size: 17 residues. Germline V lookup: CDR1 SGHRS, CDR2 YFSETQ. V dropped 4 bases and J dropped 1 base, with 20 bases sitting between them. As DNA, the CDR3 is TGCGCCAGCAGCCCCTCCCCGGACAGAGCCATTAACTATGGCTACACCTTC. Amino acid sequence: CASSPSPDRAINYGYTF.

The rearrangement uses TRBV7-2 and TRBJ2-7; D is possibly TRBD1 (6 bases). There are 15 residues in the CDR3. The V gene lost 1 base and the J gene lost 4 bases, with 14 bases spanning the gap. CDR1 and CDR2 from the germline V gene are SGHTA and FQGNSA. The CDR3 spells CASSLGRGGRYEQYF. CDR3 DNA: TGTGCCAGCAGCTTAGGGAGAGGGGGACGGTACGAGCAGTACTTC.

This rearrangement joins TRBV5-5 to TRBJ1-6; 9 positions match TRBD1. The V gene's germline CDR1 is SGHKS and CDR2 YYEKEE (reference sequence). CDR3 length: 16 residues. V gave up 5 bases and J gave up 11 bases; unmatched junction bases: 14. The CDR3 nucleotides read TGTGCCAGCAGTTTTCGCCCGGGACAGGGTGATCCACCCCTCCACTTT. This gives the protein CASSFRPGQGDPPLHF.

This CDR3 reads CASSLLRTGSYNEQFF. CDR3 DNA sequence: TGTGCCAGTAGTTTACTCCGGACAGGCTCCTACAATGAGCAGTTCTTC. The V call is TRBV19, the J call TRBJ2-1; 7 bases match TRBD1. This CDR3 has 16 residues. V gave up 5 bases and J gave up 0 bases; unmatched junction bases: 7. Germline V gene sequence: CDR1 LNHDA, CDR2 SQIVND (reference sequence).

This chain connects TRBV23-1 to TRBJ1-6, with D perhaps TRBD1 (5 bases). TRBV23-1 is an open reading frame whose function is uncertain. The length of the CDR3 is 17 residues. The ends were cut back, 1 base at V and 7 bases at J, with 17 bases in the middle. The CDR3 here is CASSQLETGKRNSPLHF. CDR3 in DNA: TGCGCCAGCAGTCAATTAGAAACAGGAAAAAGGAATTCACCCCTCCACTTT.

To note about this clone: Relative to the germline gene, one junction end is altered; a read error may explain this. The rearrangement links TRBV11-3 to TRBJ2-5; a weak D match, TRBD1 (5 bases). The CDR3 spans 13 residues. The germline V gene has CDR1 SGHNT and CDR2 YENEEA. The CDR3 region is CASSLDRQETQYF. The DNA of the CDR3 is TGTGCCAGCAGCCTAGACAGACAAGAGACCCAGTACTTC. Variable domain in full (rest from reference TRBV11-3 and TRBJ2-5): EAGVVQSPRYKIIEKKQPVAFWCNPISGHNTLYWYLQNLGQGPELLIRYENEEAVDDSQLPKDRFSAERLKGVDSTLKIQPAELGDSAVYLCASSLDRQETQYFGPGTRLLVL.

The J gene is TRBJ1-2, the V gene TRBV7-2; 7 nucleotides line up with TRBD1. J lost 8 bases, V lost 1 base, and 7 bases had no gene match. From germline, CDR1 is SGHTA and CDR2 FQGNSA. The CDR3 is 14 residues long. The CDR3 DNA is TGTGCCAGCAGCTTAGGACAGGGCCGTAGCGGCTACACCTTC. It encodes CASSLGQGRSGYTF.

This chain uses TRBV5-1 with TRBJ1-5, with 9 bases matching TRBD1. V shed 4 bases, J shed 7 bases, and the junction held 6 bases outside the gene matches. CDR1 is SGHRS, CDR2 YFSETQ, per germline. The CDR3 sequence is 14 residues long. The CDR3 spells CASSGTGSWQPQHF. CDR3 bases: TGCGCCAGCAGCGGGACAGGGTCTTGGCAGCCCCAGCATTTT.

J is TRBJ2-2 and V is TRBV25-1; 8 bases map to TRBD1. Germline values: CDR1 MGHDK, CDR2 SYGVNS. The CDR3 length is 16 residues. The J segment lost 9 bases and the V segment lost 6 bases, leaving 15 bases of the junction unmatched. CDR3 loop: CASRVRRDRRGRELFF. Written as DNA, the CDR3 is TGTGCCAGCAGAGTACGAAGGGACAGGCGCGGCCGGGAGCTGTTTTTT.

The V gene is TRBV18, the J gene TRBJ2-5, with 12 bases lining up with TRBD1. The CDR3 totals 16 residues. The J segment lost 4 bases and the V segment lost 3 bases, leaving 6 bases of the junction unmatched. Per germline, CDR1 KGHSH and CDR2 LQKENI. The CDR3 protein is CASSPIRDRGRETQYF. CDR3 in DNA: TGTGCCAGCTCACCTATCCGGGACAGGGGGCGAGAGACCCAGTACTTC.

The V call is TRBV11-1, the J call TRBJ2-3; 15 nucleotides agree with TRBD2. CDR1 SGHAT and CDR2 FQDESV come from the germline V gene (reference sequence). The J segment lost 5 bases and the V segment lost 11 bases, leaving 5 bases of the junction unmatched. The CDR3 contains 14 residues. CDR3 loop: CAASGLAGGDTQYF. The CDR3, as DNA: TGTGCCGCATCGGGACTAGCGGGGGGAGATACGCAGTATTTT.

The CDR3: CASSLGSLAGLNTDTQYF. The DNA for the CDR3 is TGTGCCAGCAGCTTAGGATCGTTAGCGGGGCTGAACACAGATACGCAGTATTTT. V is TRBV7-2 and J is TRBJ2-3; 8 bases fit TRBD2. Germline loops: CDR1 SGHTA, CDR2 FQGNSA. V lost 1 base, J lost 2 bases, and 11 bases stayed unmatched. This CDR3 comprises 18 residues.

CDR3 DNA sequence: TGCAGTGCGGCGCTTAGCGAAAAACTGTTTTTT. Translating gives CSAALSEKLFF. The gene calls are TRBV20-1 and TRBJ1-4; no clear D. From germline, CDR1 is DFQATT and CDR2 SNEGSKA (reference sequence). Trimming left V 6 bases short and J 8 bases short, with 10 bases between. The length of the CDR3 is 11 residues.